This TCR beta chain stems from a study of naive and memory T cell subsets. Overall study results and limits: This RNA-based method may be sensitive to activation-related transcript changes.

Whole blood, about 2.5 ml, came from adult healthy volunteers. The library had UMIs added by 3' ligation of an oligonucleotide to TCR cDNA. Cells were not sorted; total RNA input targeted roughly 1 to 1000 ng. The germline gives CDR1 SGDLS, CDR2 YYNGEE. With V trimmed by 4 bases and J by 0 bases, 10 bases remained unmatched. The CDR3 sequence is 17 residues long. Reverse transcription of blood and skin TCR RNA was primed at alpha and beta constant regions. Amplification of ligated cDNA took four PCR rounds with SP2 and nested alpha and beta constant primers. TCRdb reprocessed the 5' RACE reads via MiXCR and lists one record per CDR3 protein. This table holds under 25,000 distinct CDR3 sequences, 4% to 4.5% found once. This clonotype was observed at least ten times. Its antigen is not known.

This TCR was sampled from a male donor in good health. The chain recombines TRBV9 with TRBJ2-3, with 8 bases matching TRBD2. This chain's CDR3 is CASSSGELADSTDTQYF. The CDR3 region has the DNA TGTGCCAGCAGCTCCGGGGAACTAGCGGATAGCACAGATACGCAGTATTTT.